What follows are 2 T cell receptor beta chains derived from one specimen sequenced in a study of beta chain features in type 1 diabetes. Findings of the study overall: Type 1 diabetes patients had TCRB CDR3s that were shorter (moderately but significantly so) in all four CD4+ subsets.

No antigen has been identified for these receptors. The sequenced template was cDNA made from the entire isolated RNA. Using immunoSEQ multiplex PCR, the repertoire was profiled, and TCRdb retains in-frame clones only, with some absent. The table records roughly 730,000 clones, around 15% of them present only once. Sequencing was done on a sample of naive CD4+ T cells from blood. The receptors originated from a man aged 18 to 29 with type 1 diabetes.

CDR3 sequence (DNA): TGTGCCAGCAGAGATACGGACAGGGGCTCCTACAATGAGCAGTTCTTC. Its protein product is CASRDTDRGSYNEQFF. The chain carries TRBV5-7 and TRBJ2-1; TRBD1 aligns across 9 bases. TRBV5-7 is an ORF; its function is uncertain. Unmatched junction bases numbered 6, after V lost 5 bases and J lost 0 bases. The CDR3 has 16 residues.

This chain uses TRBV7-9 with TRBJ1-5; no clear D. CDR3 length: 15 residues. The germline V and J ends were trimmed by 1 base and 7 bases, with 14 bases remaining between them. The germline gives CDR1 SEHNR, CDR2 FQNEAQ (reference sequence). In nucleotides, the CDR3 is TGTGCCAGCAGCTTAGATTCCGGGGATTGGCAGCCCCAGCATTTT. Protein product: CASSLDSGDWQPQHF.